Listed below are T cell receptor beta chains from one sample, sequenced in a study of T cells after yellow fever vaccination. TCRdb reanalysed the 5' RACE reads using MiXCR and keeps one entry per CDR3 protein. Among about 330,000 distinct CDR3 sequences listed, approximately 4% were seen once. This sample comprised PBMCs, obtained 5 days after the yellow fever booster vaccination. These receptors were taken from a man aged 18 to 35 who received the YFV17D yellow fever vaccine. The CDR3 runs from the conserved cysteine through the conserved F or W. A D gene is named only where the DNA matches it firmly. The size field is filled for only some rows; it gives once, few, many or a size class.

J	D	size	V	CDR3	DNA
TRBJ2-7	TRBD1	-	TRBV12-3/TRBV12-4	CASSSPIDRAGYEQYF	TGTGCCAGCAGTTCCCCCATAGACAGGGCCGGTTACGAGCAGTACTTC
TRBJ2-3	-	few	TRBV19	CASSISPLAVTDTQYF	TGTGCCAGTAGTATTTCTCCATTGGCGGTAACAGATACGCAGTATTTT
TRBJ2-3	TRBD2	few	TRBV10-3	CAISEPERGGTDTQYF	TGTGCCATCAGTGAGCCTGAGCGGGGGGGCACAGATACGCAGTATTTT
TRBJ1-1	-	-	TRBV12-3/TRBV12-4	CASSLERGPVEAFF	TGTGCCAGCAGTTTAGAGCGGGGACCCGTTGAAGCTTTCTTT
TRBJ2-3	TRBD1	many	TRBV29-1	CSVRQGGGDTQYF	TGCAGCGTAAGACAGGGGGGAGGCGATACGCAGTATTTT
TRBJ2-3	-	few	TRBV7-9	CASSNPGSTDTQYF	TGTGCCAGCAGCAACCCCGGAAGCACAGATACGCAGTATTTT
TRBJ2-3	TRBD2	many	TRBV12-3/TRBV12-4	CASSSAGQRADTQYF	TGTGCCAGCAGTTCAGCGGGGCAGAGGGCAGATACGCAGTATTTT
TRBJ2-3	-	many	TRBV11-3	CASSFDTGDTQYF	TGTGCCAGCAGCTTCGACACAGGGGATACGCAGTATTTT
TRBJ1-2	TRBD1	-	TRBV6-2/TRBV6-3	CASSDRAGGYGYTF	TGTGCCAGCAGTGACCGGGCAGGGGGCTATGGCTACACCTTC
TRBJ1-6	TRBD1	few	TRBV6-6	CASGPPGQGPKNSPLHF	TGTGCCAGCGGCCCCCCGGGACAGGGACCAAAAAATTCACCCCTCCACTTT